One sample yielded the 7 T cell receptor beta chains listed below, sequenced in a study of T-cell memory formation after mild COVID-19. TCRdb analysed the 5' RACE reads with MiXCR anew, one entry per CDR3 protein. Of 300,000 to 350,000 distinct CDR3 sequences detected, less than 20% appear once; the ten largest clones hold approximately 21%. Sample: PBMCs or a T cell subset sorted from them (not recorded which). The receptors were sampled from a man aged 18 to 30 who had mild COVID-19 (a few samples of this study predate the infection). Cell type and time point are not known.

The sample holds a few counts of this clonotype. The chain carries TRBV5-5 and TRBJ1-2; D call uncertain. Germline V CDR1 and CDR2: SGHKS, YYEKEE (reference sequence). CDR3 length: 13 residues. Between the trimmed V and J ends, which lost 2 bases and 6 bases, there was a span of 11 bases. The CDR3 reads CASSFPLGDGYTF. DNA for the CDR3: TGTGCCAGCAGCTTCCCGCTTGGGGATGGCTACACCTTC.

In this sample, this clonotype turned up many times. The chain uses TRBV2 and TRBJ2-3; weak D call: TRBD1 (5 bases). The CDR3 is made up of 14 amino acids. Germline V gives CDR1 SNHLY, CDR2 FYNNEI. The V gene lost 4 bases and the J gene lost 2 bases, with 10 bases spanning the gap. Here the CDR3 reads CASSARTPTDTQYF. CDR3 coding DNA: TGTGCCAGCAGTGCCAGGACACCCACAGATACGCAGTATTTT.

The CDR3 reads CASSRSGKNNEQFF. The CDR3, as DNA: TGTGCCAGCAGCCGCTCCGGGAAGAACAATGAGCAGTTCTTC. V is TRBV3-1 and J is TRBJ2-1, with D perhaps matching TRBD2 (5 bases). The CDR3 extends over 14 amino acids. The germline CDR1 and CDR2 sequences are LGHDT and YNNKEL (reference sequence). Trimming shortened V by 4 bases and J by 5 bases, and 12 bases separated the two germline ends.

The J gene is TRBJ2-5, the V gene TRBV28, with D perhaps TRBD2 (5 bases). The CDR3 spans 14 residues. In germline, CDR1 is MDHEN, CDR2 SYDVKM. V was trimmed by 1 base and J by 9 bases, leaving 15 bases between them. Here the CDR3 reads CASSLFLAVKSQYF. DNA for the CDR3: TGTGCCAGCAGTTTATTTCTAGCTGTTAAGTCCCAGTACTTC.

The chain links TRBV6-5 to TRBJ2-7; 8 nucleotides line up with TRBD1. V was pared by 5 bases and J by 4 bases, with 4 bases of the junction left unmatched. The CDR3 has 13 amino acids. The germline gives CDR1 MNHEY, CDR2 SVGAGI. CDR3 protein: CASSQGARYEQYF. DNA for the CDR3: TGTGCCAGCAGTCAGGGGGCGAGGTACGAGCAGTACTTC.

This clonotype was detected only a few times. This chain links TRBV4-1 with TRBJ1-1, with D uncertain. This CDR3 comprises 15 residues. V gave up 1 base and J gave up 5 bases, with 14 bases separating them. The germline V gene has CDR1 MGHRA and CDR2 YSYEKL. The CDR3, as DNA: TGCGCCAGCAGCCAAGTCTCCGGTATGAGGACTGAAGCTTTCTTT. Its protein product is CASSQVSGMRTEAFF.

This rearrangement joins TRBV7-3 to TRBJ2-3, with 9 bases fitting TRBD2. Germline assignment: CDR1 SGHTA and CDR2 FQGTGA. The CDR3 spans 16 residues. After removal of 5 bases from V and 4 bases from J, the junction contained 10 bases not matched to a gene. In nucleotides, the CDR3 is TGTGCCAGCAGCCTCGGGGCGGGGGGGCCAGCAGATACGCAGTATTTT. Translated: CASSLGAGGPADTQYF. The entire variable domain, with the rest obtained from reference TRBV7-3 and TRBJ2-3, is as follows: GAGVSQTPSNKVTEKGKYVELRCDPISGHTALYWYRQSLGQGPEFLIYFQGTGAADDSGLPNDRFFAVRPEGSVSTLKIQRTERGDSAVYLCASSLGAGGPADTQYFGPGTRLTVL.